Listed below are T cell receptor beta chains from one sample, sequenced in a study of graft-versus-host responses after intestinal transplantation. Libraries were prepared by immunoSEQ multiplex PCR; TCRdb keeps only in-frame clonotypes and omits some of them. The sample lists 20,000 or so clones; around 80% were seen once. The sequenced sample was ileum tissue, obtained 12 days after intestinal transplant. These receptors were obtained from a human patient who received an intestinal transplant, so some T cells may come from the graft donor. The CDR3 runs from the conserved cysteine through the conserved F or W. A D gene is named only where the DNA matches it firmly. Where a row states a size, it is once, few, many or the class of an expanded clone; other rows omit it.

J,D,size,V,DNA,CDR3
TRBJ1-2,NA,NA,TRBV6-5,TGTGCCAGCAGTAGCGTTGGTGGCTACACCTTC,CASSSVGGYTF
TRBJ1-1,TRBD1,NA,TRBV27,TGTGCCAGCAGTCTAAACCCAGGGGGGATGAACACTGAAGCTTTCTTT,CASSLNPGGMNTEAFF
TRBJ2-1,TRBD1,NA,TRBV7-3,TGTGCCAGCAGCAGAGACAGGGACAATGAGCAGTTCTTC,CASSRDRDNEQFF
TRBJ2-5,TRBD2,NA,TRBV6-6,TGTGCCAGCACCGGACTAGCGGGAGATGAGACCCAGTACTTC,CASTGLAGDETQYF
TRBJ2-1,NA,NA,TRBV18,TGTGCCAGCTCGCCTTTACTAGTTACCTACAATGAGCAGTTCTTC,CASSPLLVTYNEQFF
TRBJ1-1,NA,medium-sized,TRBV7-8,TGTGCCAGCAGCTTATGGCGGGACACTGAAGCTTTCTTT,CASSLWRDTEAFF
TRBJ1-6,NA,NA,TRBV19,TGTGCCAGTAGTATAGCTGGTATGGGGAGCTCCTATAATTCACCCCTCCACTTT,CASSIAGMGSSYNSPLHF
TRBJ2-1,TRBD1,once,TRBV15,TGTGCCACCAGCGGGGACAGGGGAAATGAGCAGTTCTTC,CATSGDRGNEQFF
TRBJ1-1,NA,NA,TRBV5-1,TGCGCCAGCAGCTTGGATAGCGGGAACACTGAAGCTTTCTTT,CASSLDSGNTEAFF
TRBJ1-3,NA,NA,TRBV6-6,TGTGCCGGCCTCTCTGGAAACACCATATATTTT,CAGLSGNTIYF
TRBJ2-2,NA,NA,TRBV29-1,TGCAGCGTTCCTACGGACAGCGGGGAGCTGTTTTTT,CSVPTDSGELFF
TRBJ2-5,NA,NA,TRBV7-9,TGTGCCAGCATCTTCGGAAGGGGTGAGACCCAGTACTTC,CASIFGRGETQYF
TRBJ1-3,NA,NA,TRBV7-9,TGTGCCAGCAGCTTACGCAGATTCTCTGGAAACACCATATATTTT,CASSLRRFSGNTIYF
TRBJ2-5,TRBD2,NA,TRBV5-8,TGTGCCAGCAGCGTAGCGGGGGGAGAGACCCAGTACTTC,CASSVAGGETQYF
TRBJ2-3,NA,NA,TRBV7-6,TGTGCCAGCAGCCCCCGTATAGGGCGGGACGCAGATACGCAGTATTTT,CASSPRIGRDADTQYF
TRBJ2-5,TRBD2,NA,TRBV5-1,TGCGCCAGCAGCGCGGGGGACTCCGGGGGAGAGACCCAGTACTTC,CASSAGDSGGETQYF
TRBJ1-2,NA,NA,TRBV7-9,TGTGCCAGCAGCTTGGTCGCGGGCTATGGCTACACCTTC,CASSLVAGYGYTF
TRBJ2-4,NA,NA,TRBV7-9,TGTGCCAGCAGCTTATGGGAGGGGGAAAACATTCAGTACTTC,CASSLWEGENIQYF
TRBJ2-5,TRBD2,NA,TRBV19,TGTGCCAGTAGTATCCGGGGGGTAGAAGAGACCCAGTACTTC,CASSIRGVEETQYF
TRBJ2-1,TRBD2,NA,TRBV7-2,TGTGCCAGCAGCGCTATTCCGACGGCGGGAGTGGGGTACAATGAGCAGTTCTTC,CASSAIPTAGVGYNEQFF
TRBJ2-7,NA,once,TRBV25-1,TGTGCCAGCAGTGAATCGACAATATACGAGCAGTACTTC,CASSESTIYEQYF
TRBJ2-2,TRBD1,NA,TRBV7-6,TGTGCCAGCAGCTTACAGGGGGCAGGGTTATACACCGGGGAGCTGTTTTTT,CASSLQGAGLYTGELFF
TRBJ1-2,NA,NA,TRBV19,TGTGCCAGTGGTATCAGGCCGGGGGGCTATGGCTACACCTTC,CASGIRPGGYGYTF
TRBJ1-1,NA,few,TRBV10-2,TGCGCCAGCAGTGAGGGTACAAACACTGAAGCTTTCTTT,CASSEGTNTEAFF
TRBJ1-1,TRBD1,NA,TRBV18,TGTGCCAGCTCAACGGGACAGATGAACACTGAAGCTTTCTTT,CASSTGQMNTEAFF
TRBJ2-1,TRBD2,NA,TRBV2,TGTGCCAGCAGCGACTGGACTAGCGGAGAGCAGTTCTTC,CASSDWTSGEQFF